The present T cell receptor (beta chain) was sequenced within a study of Graves' ophthalmopathy and Graves' hyperthyroidism. General observations from the study: Sensitivity reached about 70% and specificity approximately 72% when the model predicted ophthalmopathy progression. Most expanded thyroid clonotypes above 0.001 frequency also appeared in blood.

Only a few counts were recorded for this clonotype. Its specificity is unknown. Trimming stripped 3 bases from V and 0 bases from J, with 8 bases between. The CDR3 runs 15 residues. CDR1 is SEHNR, CDR2 FQNEAQ, per germline (reference sequence). Amplification targeted the TCR beta CDR3 regions, with RNA transcripts as the source material. The workflow started with a first-round RT-PCR run with HTBI primers and then moved on to a second-round multiplex PCR. TCRdb re-analysed the multiplex PCR reads in MiXCR, keeping a single row per CDR3 protein. The sample yields roughly 700,000 distinct CDR3 sequences, around 40% seen once. Uncontrolled infections, pregnancy, lactation or other autoimmune diseases led to patient exclusion. The authors used Ficoll-Paque density gradient centrifugation to separate PBMCs. The input was approximately 10 ml of fresh peripheral blood.

This clonotype originated in an adult man with Graves' ophthalmopathy. V usage is TRBV7-9 and J usage is TRBJ2-2; D possibly matches TRBD1 or TRBD2 (5 bases each). Sequenced sample: peripheral blood. This chain's CDR3 is CASSLGRSNTGELFF. The CDR3 DNA reads TGTGCCAGCAGCTTGGGACGGTCGAACACCGGGGAGCTGTTTTTT. The whole variable domain, remainder taken from reference TRBV7-9 and TRBJ2-2, is DTGVSQNPRHKITKRGQNVTFRCDPISEHNRLYWYRQTLGQGPEFLTYFQNEAQLEKSRLLSDRFSAERPKGSFSTLEIQRTEQGDSAMYLCASSLGRSNTGELFFGEGSRLTVL.